This entry describes one T cell receptor (beta chain). The antigen is unknown. Sorting based on CD45RO/CCR7/CD25/CD127/CD95/CD27 separated CD4+ naive, central memory, regulatory and stem cell-like memory cells. Reverse transcription of all isolated RNA meant that expressed TCRB transcripts were sequenced. Assay: immunoSEQ multiplex PCR; the TCRdb copy retains only in-frame clones and omits some. The sample holds fewer than 15,000 clones, approximately 47% seen once. The data derive from a study of beta chain features in type 1 diabetes. Study information: When patients were set against healthy donors, age, gender and cell yields were similar. General observations from the study: Compared to healthy donors, patients appeared to have naive, central memory and Treg TCRB repertoires that were more alike.

The CDR3 has 15 residues. The chain links TRBV21-1 to TRBJ2-5; the table's D call TRBD2 went unverified against the DNA. The J call may be faulty, since TRBJ2-7 better matches the DNA end. TRBV21-1 has pseudogene status. Sequenced input: stem cell memory CD4+ T cells from blood. This clonotype was obtained from a young man in good health. CDR3 loop: CASNRAQRGVHEQYF. In DNA form, the CDR3 reads TGTGCCAGCAATCGGGCACAGCGGGGGGTCCACGAGCAGTACTTC.